This TCR beta chain was recovered during a study of blood T cell repertoires in COVID-19. The CDR3 consists of 17 residues. V was pared by 0 bases and J by 0 bases, with 14 bases between. CDR1 is MGHRA, CDR2 YSYEKL, per germline. In the original processing: Estimation of nucleated cell counts was performed using reference gene primer amplification. Profiling relied on immunoSEQ multiplex PCR, and the TCRdb table lists in-frame clones only, not all of them. That table is the source of V, J and clone size, and D and trimming were worked out from the DNA. The sample records more than 95,000 clones, around 89% being singletons.

Sample: peripheral blood. This chain links TRBV4-1 with TRBJ1-1; no firm D call. The sequence was collected from a man aged 50-60 years with acute or convalescent COVID-19. The CDR3 region is CASSQERLSSMNTEAFF. The DNA for the CDR3 is TGCGCCAGCAGCCAAGAGAGGTTGAGTAGCATGAACACTGAAGCTTTCTTT.